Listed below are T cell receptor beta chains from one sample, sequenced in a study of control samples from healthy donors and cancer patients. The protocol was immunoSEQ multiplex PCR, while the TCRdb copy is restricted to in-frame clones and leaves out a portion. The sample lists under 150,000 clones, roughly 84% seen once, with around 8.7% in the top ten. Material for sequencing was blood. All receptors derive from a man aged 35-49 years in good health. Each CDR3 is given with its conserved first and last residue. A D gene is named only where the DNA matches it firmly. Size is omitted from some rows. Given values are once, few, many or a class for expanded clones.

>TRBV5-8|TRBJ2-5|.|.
CASSPWTAGPEETQYF
TGTGCCAGCAGCCCCTGGACAGCCGGCCCGGAGGAGACCCAGTACTTC
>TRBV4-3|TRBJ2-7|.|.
CASSQDVSPRGYEQYF
TGCGCCAGCAGCCAAGATGTATCGCCGAGGGGCTACGAGCAGTACTTC
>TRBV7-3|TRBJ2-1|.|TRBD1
CASSPGQPKYNEQFF
TGTGCCAGCAGCCCGGGACAGCCCAAATACAATGAGCAGTTCTTC
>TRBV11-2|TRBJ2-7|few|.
CASSLRGARVQYF
TGTGCCAGCAGCTTAAGGGGGGCCCGAGTACAGTACTTC
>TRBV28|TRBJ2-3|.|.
CASRANGTPQYF
TGTGCCAGCAGGGCAAACGGGACTCCGCAGTATTTT
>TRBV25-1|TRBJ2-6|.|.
CASMRKGTGANVLTF
TGTGCCAGCATGAGAAAGGGGACCGGGGCCAACGTCCTGACTTTC
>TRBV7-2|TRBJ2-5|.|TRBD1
CASSRDRGVQTQYF
TGTGCCAGCAGCCGCGACAGGGGGGTTCAGACCCAGTACTTC
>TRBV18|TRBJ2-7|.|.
CASSPREGIHEQYF
TGTGCCAGCTCACCGAGAGAGGGTATCCACGAGCAGTACTTC
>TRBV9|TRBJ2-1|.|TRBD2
CASSVTSGGPNNEQFF
TGTGCCAGCAGCGTGACTAGCGGGGGGCCAAACAATGAGCAGTTCTTC
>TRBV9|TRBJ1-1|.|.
CASSVEPQNAEAFF
TGTGCCAGCAGCGTAGAGCCTCAGAATGCTGAAGCTTTCTTT
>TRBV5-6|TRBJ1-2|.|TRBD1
CASSLRTGGAGYTF
TGTGCCAGCAGTTTGAGGACAGGGGGCGCGGGCTACACCTTC
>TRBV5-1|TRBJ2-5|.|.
CASSLAGGARSQETQYF
TGCGCCAGCAGCTTGGCTGGCGGGGCCCGCTCACAAGAGACCCAGTACTTC
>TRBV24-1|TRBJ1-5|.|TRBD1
CAALWTGYSNQPQHF
TGTGCCGCACTCTGGACAGGGTATAGCAATCAGCCCCAGCATTTT
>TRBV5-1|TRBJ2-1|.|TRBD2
CASRGGLSSYNEQFF
TGCGCCAGCCGCGGGGGGCTGAGCTCCTACAATGAGCAGTTCTTC
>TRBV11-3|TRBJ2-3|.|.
CASSSSHGGGTDTQYF
TGTGCCAGCAGTAGTAGCCACGGGGGTGGCACAGATACGCAGTATTTT
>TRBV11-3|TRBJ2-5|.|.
CASSLWTQETQYF
TGTGCCAGCAGCTTATGGACCCAAGAGACCCAGTACTTC
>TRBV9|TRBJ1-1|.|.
CASSVTDRFRTEAFF
TGTGCCAGCAGCGTAACTGACAGGTTCAGGACTGAAGCTTTCTTT
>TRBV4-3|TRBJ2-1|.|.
CASSQVPGSEQFF
TGCGCCAGCAGCCAAGTGCCAGGCTCTGAGCAGTTCTTC
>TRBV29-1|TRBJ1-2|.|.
CSVDSSYGYTF
TGCAGCGTCGACAGTAGCTATGGCTACACCTTC
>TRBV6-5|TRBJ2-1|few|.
CASRVPGDRNEQFF
TGTGCCAGCAGGGTCCCGGGGGATCGCAATGAGCAGTTCTTC
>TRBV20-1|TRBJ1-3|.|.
CSASKDGRDAGNTIYF
TGCAGTGCTAGTAAGGATGGGAGAGACGCGGGAAACACCATATATTTT
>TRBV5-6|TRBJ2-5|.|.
CASSLVETQYF
TGTGCCAGCAGCTTGGTAGAGACCCAGTACTTC
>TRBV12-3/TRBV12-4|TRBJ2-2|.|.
CASKYRVAGELFF
TGTGCCAGCAAGTACAGGGTTGCCGGGGAGCTGTTTTTT
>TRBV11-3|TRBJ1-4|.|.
CASSLDGADEKLFF
TGTGCCAGCAGCTTAGATGGGGCCGATGAAAAACTGTTTTTT
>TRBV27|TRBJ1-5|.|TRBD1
CASSFPDRGGQPQHF
TGTGCCAGCAGTTTCCCCGACAGGGGGGGACAGCCCCAGCATTTT
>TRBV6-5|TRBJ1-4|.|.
CASSYSGEGSEKLFF
TGTGCCAGCAGTTACTCCGGGGAGGGGAGTGAAAAACTGTTTTTT
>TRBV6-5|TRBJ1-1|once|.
CASSYSIGHHTEAFF
TGTGCCAGCAGTTACTCGATAGGACACCACACTGAAGCTTTCTTT
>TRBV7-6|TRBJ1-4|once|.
CASSLLGGGRLIQKKLFF
TGTGCCAGCAGCCTCCTCGGGGGCGGGCGGTTGATCCAGAAAAAACTGTTTTTT
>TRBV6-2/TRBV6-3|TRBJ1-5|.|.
CASSYSGQGEGNQPQHF
TGTGCCAGCAGTTACTCGGGCCAAGGCGAGGGCAATCAGCCCCAGCATTTT
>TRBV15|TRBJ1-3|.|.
CATSKEFAGNTIYF
TGTGCCACCAGCAAGGAGTTCGCTGGAAACACCATATATTTT
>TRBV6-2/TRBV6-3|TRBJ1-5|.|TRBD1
CASSKGQGNQPQHF
TGTGCCAGCAGTAAAGGACAGGGGAATCAGCCCCAGCATTTT
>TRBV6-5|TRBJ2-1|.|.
CASTPYWQGNGEQFF
TGTGCCAGCACTCCCTACTGGCAGGGAAACGGTGAGCAGTTCTTC
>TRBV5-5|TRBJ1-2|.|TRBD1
CASSLNRGQDGYTF
TGTGCCAGCAGCTTGAACAGGGGGCAAGATGGCTACACCTTC
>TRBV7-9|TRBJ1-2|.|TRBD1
CASSADRGGYGYTF
TGTGCCAGCAGCGCGGACAGGGGCGGCTACGGCTACACCTTC
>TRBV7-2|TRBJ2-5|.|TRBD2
CASSLGRGGQETQYF
TGTGCCAGCAGCTTAGGCCGGGGGGGCCAAGAGACCCAGTACTTC
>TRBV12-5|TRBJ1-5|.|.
CASGLGSNQPQHF
TGTGCTAGTGGTTTGGGTAGCAATCAGCCCCAGCATTTT
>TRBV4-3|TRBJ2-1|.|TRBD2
CASSQQPTSGSYNEQFF
TGCGCCAGCAGCCAACAGCCAACTAGCGGGTCCTACAATGAGCAGTTCTTC
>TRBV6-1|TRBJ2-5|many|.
CASSERGREETQYF
TGTGCCAGCAGTGAAAGGGGCAGGGAAGAGACCCAGTACTTC
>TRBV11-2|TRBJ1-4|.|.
CASSSRGNEKLFF
TGTGCCAGCAGCTCCCGGGGGAATGAAAAACTGTTTTTT
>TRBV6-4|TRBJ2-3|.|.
CASSEQEHTDTQYF
TGTGCCAGCAGTGAACAGGAGCACACAGATACGCAGTATTTT
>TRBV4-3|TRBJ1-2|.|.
CASSQATGPGNYGYTF
TGCGCCAGCAGCCAAGCTACCGGGCCCGGTAACTATGGCTACACCTTC
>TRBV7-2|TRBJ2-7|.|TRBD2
CASIELAGGNYEQYF
TGTGCCAGCATCGAACTAGCGGGGGGGAACTACGAGCAGTACTTC
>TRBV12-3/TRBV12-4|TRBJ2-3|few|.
CASSLGGNTQYF
TGTGCCAGCAGTTTAGGGGGGAATACGCAGTATTTT